This T cell receptor beta chain was sequenced for a study of cytomegalovirus exposure and HLA in healthy donors. Points from the study as a whole: Segments of the TCR beta V type were, in most cases, productive about 90% or about 30% of the time in an earlier analysis. Later, an analysis showed that TCR beta chains associated with HLA were more clonally expanded than others that were equally common. Cytomegalovirus-associated status was assigned to roughly 160 TCR beta chains.

The CDR3 extends over 14 amino acids. Trimming removed 4 bases from V and 1 base from J, with 11 bases in between. Comment on this clone: The antigen remains unidentified.

PCR amplification relied on 60 Vbeta primers (plus 13 Jbeta primers). The method was immunoSEQ multiplex PCR; TCRdb's version includes in-frame clones alone and lacks a portion of them. The sample records some 98,000 clones, around 80% being singletons. The sequenced material came from PBMCs. This chain joins TRBV5-3 and TRBJ1-1; tentatively, D is TRBD1 (5 bases). TRBV5-3 is given ORF status, its function remaining uncertain. The clonotype was recovered from a man in his forties or fifties in good health and CMV-seronegative. In nucleotides, the CDR3 is TGTGCCAGAAGCGGAGGGGACCAGAACACTGAAGCTTTCTTT. It yields the protein CARSGGDQNTEAFF.